The clone carrying this T cell receptor beta chain was picked up many times. One junction end does not reproduce the germline sequence, and a read error may be involved. The sample comes from a study of molecular identifiers for immune sequencing clone quantification. TCRdb reprocessed the PCR reads via MiXCR and lists one record per CDR3 protein. The table records hundreds of thousands of distinct CDR3 sequences, approximately 20% of them present only once. The CDR3 is 11 amino acids. The germline V gene encodes CDR1 LNHDA and CDR2 SQIVND (reference sequence). The receptor was isolated from a human donor in good health. Some libraries in this study had Jurkat cell RNA spiked in. V and J are TRBV19 and TRBJ2-7; D not resolved. Sequenced input: naive CD8+ T cells from blood, with Jurkat cell RNA spiked in. As for subset: FACS-sorted CD8+CD4-CCR7+CD45RA+ naive T cells. The CDR3 here is CASSIGYEQYF. The DNA of the CDR3 is TGTGCCAGCAGTATCGGCTACGAGCAGTACTTC.